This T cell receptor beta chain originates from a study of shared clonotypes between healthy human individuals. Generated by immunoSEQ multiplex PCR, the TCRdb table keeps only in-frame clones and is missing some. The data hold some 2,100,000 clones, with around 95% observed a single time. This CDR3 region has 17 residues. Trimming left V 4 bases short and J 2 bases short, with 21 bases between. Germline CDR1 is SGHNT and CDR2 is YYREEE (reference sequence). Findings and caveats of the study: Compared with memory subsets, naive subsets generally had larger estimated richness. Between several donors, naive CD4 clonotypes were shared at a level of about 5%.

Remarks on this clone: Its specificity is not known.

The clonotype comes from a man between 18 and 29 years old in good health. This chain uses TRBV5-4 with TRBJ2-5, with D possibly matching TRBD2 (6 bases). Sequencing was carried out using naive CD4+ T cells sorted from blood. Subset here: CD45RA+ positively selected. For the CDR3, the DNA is TGTGCCAGCAGCCCGAGGTTCGGGGGACGGAGTCAAGAGACCCAGTACTTC. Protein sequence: CASSPRFGGRSQETQYF. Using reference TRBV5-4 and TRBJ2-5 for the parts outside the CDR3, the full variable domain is ETGVTQSPTHLIKTRGQQVTLRCSSQSGHNTVSWYQQALGQGPQFIFQYYREEENGRGNFPPRFSGLQFPNYSSELNVNALELDDSALYLCASSPRFGGRSQETQYFGPGTRLLVL.